The 20 T cell receptor beta chains given below trace back to one sample, sequenced in a study of T cells in Graves' hyperthyroidism and ophthalmopathy. There were TCR beta CDR3 regions amplified from RNA transcripts. During a first-round RT-PCR of the TCR CDR3, the HTBI primer set was used. MiXCR, run by TCRdb on the multiplex PCR reads, gives a single entry per CDR3 protein. The data hold hundreds of thousands of distinct CDR3 sequences, with about 15% observed a single time. The sequenced material came from blood. The receptors were sampled from a woman aged 35 to 49 with Graves' ophthalmopathy.

This clonotype was detected many times. The chain carries TRBV6-1 and TRBJ1-2, with 10 bases that match TRBD1. From germline, CDR1 is MNHNS and CDR2 SASEGT. J gave up 2 bases and V 8 bases, and 8 bases lay outside the gene matches. The CDR3 is made up of 15 amino acids. CDR3: CASQDRGRPNYGYTF. Written as DNA, the CDR3 is TGTGCCAGCCAAGACAGGGGGCGGCCCAACTATGGCTACACCTTC.

This clonotype has at least ten counts. The J gene is TRBJ1-1, the V gene TRBV15, with TRBD1 matching over 7 bases. The junction had 3 bases not matched to a gene; V was cut back by 2 bases and J by 3 bases. CDR1 and CDR2 (germline): LNHNV, YYDKDF (reference sequence). The length of the CDR3 is 14 residues. In DNA form, the CDR3 reads TGTGCCACCAGCAGAAACCAGGGGGACACTGAAGCTTTCTTT. This sequence encodes CATSRNQGDTEAFF.

This clonotype was seen at least ten times. V is TRBV4-2 and J is TRBJ2-5; 7 bases are shared with TRBD2. CDR1 and CDR2 from the germline V gene are LGHNA and YNFKEQ. V lost 0 bases to trimming and J lost 8 bases; unmatched junction nucleotides: 12. The CDR3 consists of 16 residues. CDR3 sequence (DNA): TGTGCCAGCAGCCAAGATTCGGCGGGAGACCGGGGAACCCAGTACTTC. It codes for CASSQDSAGDRGTQYF.

There are many counts of this clonotype. V gene TRBV11-1 combines with J gene TRBJ2-2, with TRBD2 matching over 8 bases. Per germline, CDR1 SGHAT and CDR2 FQDESV (reference sequence). This CDR3 contains 16 residues. The trim removed 6 bases at V and 4 bases at J, leaving 10 bases unmatched. In nucleotides, the CDR3 is TGTGCCAGCAGTCCTGACTACCGGGAGGGCACCGGGGAGCTGTTTTTT. Its protein is CASSPDYREGTGELFF. Variable domain in full (rest from reference TRBV11-1 and TRBJ2-2): EAEVAQSPRYKITEKSQAVAFWCDPISGHATLYWYRQILGQGPELLVQFQDESVVDDSQLPKDRFSAERLKGVDSTLKIQPAELGDSAMYLCASSPDYREGTGELFFGEGSRLTVL.

The chain couples TRBV4-2 to TRBJ2-7, with D maybe TRBD1 (6 bases). The germline gives CDR1 LGHNA, CDR2 YNFKEQ. V shed 0 bases and J shed 5 bases, with 11 bases lying between them. The CDR3 covers 14 residues. This CDR3 is CASSQDRGADEQYF. The CDR3 DNA sequence: TGTGCCAGCAGCCAAGACAGGGGCGCCGACGAGCAGTACTTC.

This clonotype was observed at least ten times. The chain has TRBV11-1 and TRBJ1-5; 7 bases are shared with TRBD1. V dropped 5 bases and J dropped 2; count of bases not matched to a gene: 9. CDR1 SGHAT and CDR2 FQDESV come from the germline V gene (reference sequence). The CDR3 loop spans 16 amino acids. CDR3 in amino acids: CASSQTGVQGNQPQHF. The CDR3 DNA follows: TGTGCCAGCAGCCAAACAGGGGTACAGGGCAATCAGCCCCAGCATTTT.

This clonotype was seen ten or more times. This rearrangement joins TRBV27 to TRBJ2-2; TRBD1 aligns across 7 bases. The CDR3 runs 15 residues. V dropped 5 bases and J dropped 5; count of bases not matched to a gene: 8. Germline V gene data show CDR1 as MNHEY and CDR2 as SMNVEV (reference sequence). The CDR3 loop is CASSLGTAATGELFF. DNA for the CDR3: TGTGCCAGCAGTCTCGGGACAGCTGCTACCGGGGAGCTGTTTTTT.

V and J are TRBV7-9 and TRBJ2-7; no definite D call. This CDR3 has 12 amino acids. Germline V gene sequence: CDR1 SEHNR, CDR2 FQNEAQ (reference sequence). V was shortened by 3 bases and J by 6 bases, with 9 bases between the two germline ends. CDR3 DNA: TGTGCCAGCAGCTTTGCCCTCTCCGAGCAGTACTTC. It specifies CASSFALSEQYF.

The chain uses TRBV11-2 and TRBJ2-3, with D perhaps TRBD1 or TRBD2 (5 bases each). The CDR3 is made up of 14 amino acids. Germline lookup yields CDR1 SGHAT and CDR2 FQNNGV. V was clipped by 3 bases and J by 8 bases, with 15 bases between them. Here the CDR3 DNA reads TGTGCCAGCAGCTTGTCTAGTCCCGGGACTACGCAGTATTTT. Translation gives CASSLSSPGTTQYF.

The chain links TRBV6-1 to TRBJ1-5; D is perhaps TRBD1 (5 bases). The CDR3 loop spans 13 amino acids. Per germline, CDR1 MNHNS and CDR2 SASEGT. Trimming stripped 9 bases from V and 5 bases from J, with 14 bases between. CDR3 residues: CASSREVDQPQHF. The CDR3 region has the DNA TGTGCCAGTAGCAGGGAGGTAGATCAGCCCCAGCATTTT.

In this sample, this clonotype turned up many times. The V gene is TRBV2, the J gene TRBJ1-2, with no clear D. The germline CDR1 and CDR2 sequences are SNHLY and FYNNEI. This CDR3 contains 12 residues. V lost 2 bases and J lost 8, with 9 bases in between. CDR3 DNA: TGTGCCAGCAGTGAATATAGGGCGGGCTACACCTTC. It encodes CASSEYRAGYTF. Variable domain in full (rest from reference TRBV2 and TRBJ1-2): EPEVTQTPSHQVTQMGQEVILRCVPISNHLYFYWYRQILGQKVEFLVSFYNNEISEKSEIFDDQFSVERPDGSNFTLKIRSTKLEDSAMYFCASSEYRAGYTFGSGTRLTVV.

This clonotype was counted many times. The CDR3 DNA reads as TGCAGTGCTAGAGAGGAGACAGTTGAAGAGACCCAGTACTTC. Translation gives CSAREETVEETQYF. The V and J genes are TRBV20-1 and TRBJ2-5, with D possibly TRBD1 on 5 matching bases. The CDR3 has 14 amino acids. V lost 0 bases to trimming and J lost 3 bases, with 11 bases between them. Per the germline V gene, CDR1 is DFQATT and CDR2 is SNEGSKA (reference sequence).

This clonotype occurred many times. The V and J genes are TRBV12-3 or TRBV12-4 and TRBJ1-2; 7 positions agree with TRBD1. The junction had 11 bases not matched to a gene; V was cut back by 6 bases and J by 4 bases. The CDR3 totals 15 residues. The CDR3 DNA reads TGTGCCAGCAGCTCTACAGGGGCGACCTTCTATGGCTACACCTTC. It specifies CASSSTGATFYGYTF.

This clonotype was observed many times. The J gene is TRBJ1-5, the V gene TRBV20-1; perhaps TRBD1 as D (5 bases). V was cut by 1 base and J by 6 bases, with 7 bases left in between. The CDR3 sequence is 12 residues long. Germline values: CDR1 DFQATT, CDR2 SNEGSKA (reference sequence). The CDR3 DNA reads as TGCAGTGCTAGAGCGGGGGGTCAGCCCCAGCATTTT. Translating gives CSARAGGQPQHF.

V gene TRBV24-1 combines with J gene TRBJ2-3, with 11 bases identical to TRBD1. The CDR3 is made up of 18 amino acids. V trimming: 3 bases; J trimming: 2 bases; junction bases outside the gene matches: 9. Germline CDR1 KGHDR, CDR2 SFDVKD. The CDR3 DNA reads TGTGCCACCAGTGATGTCGCACCGGGACAGGGGGACACAGATACGCAGTATTTT. Its protein is CATSDVAPGQGDTDTQYF.

This clonotype has at least ten counts. The J gene is TRBJ2-2, the V gene TRBV6-5, with 12 positions matching TRBD2. V trimming: 5 bases; J trimming: 4 bases; junction bases outside the gene matches: 11. Germline V lookup: CDR1 MNHEY, CDR2 SVGAGI. This CDR3 region has 18 residues. CDR3 residues: CASSNNSPGLAGTGELFF. CDR3 bases: TGTGCCAGCAGTAACAACTCGCCGGGACTAGCGGGCACCGGGGAGCTGTTTTTT.

This clonotype has at least ten counts. A junction boundary mismatches the germline segment, possibly from a read error. This chain joins TRBV11-2 and TRBJ2-4, with 7 bases fitting TRBD2. In germline, CDR1 is SGHAT, CDR2 FQNNGV. The CDR3 totals 14 residues. The CDR3 spells CASSLAGAKNIQYF. The CDR3 DNA reads TGTGCCAGCAGTTTAGCGGGAGCCAAAAACATTCAGTACTTC.

The chain has TRBV3-1 and TRBJ2-5; TRBD1 matches at 8 bases. Germline assignment: CDR1 LGHDT and CDR2 YNNKEL (reference sequence). The CDR3 length is 20 residues. The ends lost 0 bases at V and 4 bases at J; junction bases unmatched: 19. In DNA, the CDR3 is TGTGCCAGCAGCCAAGATCTTCGCCTCCTCGGCGCAGGGACAGGAGAGACCCAGTACTTC. This codes for CASSQDLRLLGAGTGETQYF.

Many counts were recorded for this clonotype. The chain has TRBV6-1 and TRBJ1-6, with TRBD1 identical over 7 bases. This CDR3 spans 14 amino acids. V shed 4 bases and J 7 bases; nucleotides not matched to a gene: 4. Germline V CDR1 and CDR2: MNHNS, SASEGT. Here the CDR3 DNA reads TGTGCCAGCAGTGGGGGACAGCAAAATTCACCCCTCCACTTT. This codes for CASSGGQQNSPLHF.

The rearrangement links TRBV11-2 to TRBJ1-3, with no clear D. The germline gives CDR1 SGHAT, CDR2 FQNNGV. This CDR3 has 14 amino acids. Trimming removed 4 bases from V and 0 bases from J, with 7 bases in between. The CDR3 reads CASSSAGSGNTIYF. The CDR3 DNA is TGTGCCAGCAGCTCAGCCGGCTCTGGAAACACCATATATTTT.